The rows below give T cell receptor beta chains drawn from one sample of a study of shared clonotypes between healthy human individuals. Here immunoSEQ multiplex PCR was the method, and the copy in TCRdb shows in-frame clones only, minus some. Here the sample spans under 550,000 clones, 90% to 96% being singletons. The specimen was naive CD4+ T cells sorted from blood. The receptor set was obtained from a woman younger than 45 in good health. CDR3s include the opening cysteine and the closing phenylalanine or tryptophan. The D gene is left open where the match is weak. Part of the rows lack a size; the others show once, few, many or a class for expanded clones.

clone size: .; V gene: TRBV18; J gene: TRBJ1-1; CDR3 length: 17; D gene: TRBD1; CDR3 protein: CASSPAAGTGRTTEAFF; CDR3 DNA: TGTGCCAGCTCACCGGCGGCCGGGACAGGGAGGACCACTGAAGCTTTCTTT
clone size: .; V gene: TRBV7-2; J gene: TRBJ1-1; CDR3 length: 12; D gene: .; CDR3 protein: CASSPPDTEAFF; CDR3 DNA: TGTGCCAGCAGCCCACCTGATACTGAAGCTTTCTTT
clone size: .; V gene: TRBV28; J gene: TRBJ1-2; CDR3 length: 11; D gene: .; CDR3 protein: CASRGKNGYTF; CDR3 DNA: TGTGCCAGCAGGGGGAAGAATGGCTACACCTTC
clone size: .; V gene: TRBV28; J gene: TRBJ1-5; CDR3 length: 17; D gene: .; CDR3 protein: CASSLPSPGGFLVPQHF; CDR3 DNA: TGTGCCAGCAGTTTACCTAGCCCCGGGGGGTTCCTAGTGCCCCAGCATTTT
clone size: .; V gene: TRBV11-2; J gene: TRBJ2-5; CDR3 length: 16; D gene: TRBD2; CDR3 protein: CASRRLAGATGKTQYF; CDR3 DNA: TGTGCCAGCAGGAGACTAGCGGGAGCCACGGGAAAGACCCAGTACTTC
clone size: few; V gene: TRBV7-9; J gene: TRBJ1-1; CDR3 length: 12; D gene: .; CDR3 protein: CASSPMPPEAFF; CDR3 DNA: TGTGCCAGCAGCCCCATGCCTCCTGAAGCTTTCTTT
clone size: .; V gene: TRBV12-5; J gene: TRBJ1-1; CDR3 length: 15; D gene: .; CDR3 protein: CASALGQPMNTEAFF; CDR3 DNA: TGTGCTAGTGCCTTGGGGCAGCCTATGAACACTGAAGCTTTCTTT
clone size: once; V gene: TRBV15; J gene: TRBJ2-5; CDR3 length: 16; D gene: TRBD1; CDR3 protein: CATSRGLGQPQETQYF; CDR3 DNA: TGTGCCACCAGCAGGGGTCTGGGACAGCCTCAAGAGACCCAGTACTTC
clone size: .; V gene: TRBV10-2; J gene: TRBJ2-7; CDR3 length: 16; D gene: TRBD1; CDR3 protein: CASSETGTPLIYEQYF; CDR3 DNA: TGCGCCAGCAGCGAGACAGGGACGCCCCTCATCTACGAGCAGTACTTC
clone size: .; V gene: TRBV5-4; J gene: TRBJ2-7; CDR3 length: 15; D gene: TRBD2; CDR3 protein: CASSPGTTPGYEQYF; CDR3 DNA: TGTGCCAGCAGCCCCGGGACTACGCCCGGATACGAGCAGTACTTC
clone size: .; V gene: TRBV19; J gene: TRBJ1-2; CDR3 length: 15; D gene: TRBD1; CDR3 protein: CASSVGQAFPYGYTF; CDR3 DNA: TGTGCCAGTAGTGTCGGACAGGCCTTCCCTTATGGCTACACCTTC
clone size: .; V gene: TRBV6-5; J gene: TRBJ1-1; CDR3 length: 14; D gene: .; CDR3 protein: CASSYRAGDTEAFF; CDR3 DNA: TGTGCCAGCAGTTACAGGGCAGGAGACACTGAAGCTTTCTTT
clone size: .; V gene: TRBV7-2; J gene: TRBJ2-5; CDR3 length: 17; D gene: TRBD2; CDR3 protein: CATNGKGLAGAGETQYF; CDR3 DNA: TGTGCCACCAACGGGAAGGGACTAGCGGGAGCTGGAGAGACCCAGTACTTC
clone size: .; V gene: TRBV5-4; J gene: TRBJ2-7; CDR3 length: 15; D gene: TRBD2; CDR3 protein: CASSATSGRIYEQYF; CDR3 DNA: TGTGCCAGCAGCGCCACTAGCGGGAGAATCTACGAGCAGTACTTC
clone size: .; V gene: TRBV28; J gene: TRBJ2-1; CDR3 length: 14; D gene: .; CDR3 protein: CASTRGGSYNEQFF; CDR3 DNA: TGTGCCAGCACCAGAGGGGGTTCCTACAATGAGCAGTTCTTC
clone size: .; V gene: TRBV4-2; J gene: TRBJ1-1; CDR3 length: 12; D gene: .; CDR3 protein: CASSLGFGEAFF; CDR3 DNA: TGTGCCAGCAGCTTGGGTTTTGGTGAAGCTTTCTTT
clone size: .; V gene: TRBV7-9; J gene: TRBJ2-1; CDR3 length: 16; D gene: TRBD2; CDR3 protein: CASSLLVREGYNEQFF; CDR3 DNA: TGTGCCAGCAGCTTACTTGTCAGGGAGGGGTACAATGAGCAGTTCTTC
clone size: .; V gene: TRBV2; J gene: TRBJ1-2; CDR3 length: 15; D gene: .; CDR3 protein: CASSEPGVPSYGYTF; CDR3 DNA: TGTGCCAGCAGTGAACCCGGGGTCCCAAGCTATGGCTACACCTTC
clone size: .; V gene: TRBV7-2; J gene: TRBJ1-3; CDR3 length: 15; D gene: .; CDR3 protein: CASSLVASSGNTIYF; CDR3 DNA: TGTGCCAGCAGCTTAGTAGCCAGCTCTGGAAACACCATATATTTT
clone size: .; V gene: TRBV2; J gene: TRBJ2-6; CDR3 length: 13; D gene: .; CDR3 protein: CASSGSGANVLTF; CDR3 DNA: TGTGCCAGCAGTGGCTCTGGGGCCAACGTCCTGACTTTC
clone size: .; V gene: TRBV7-9; J gene: TRBJ2-5; CDR3 length: 13; D gene: .; CDR3 protein: CASSVGEWETQYF; CDR3 DNA: TGTGCCAGCAGCGTCGGCGAATGGGAGACCCAGTACTTC
clone size: .; V gene: TRBV5-1; J gene: TRBJ2-1; CDR3 length: 14; D gene: .; CDR3 protein: CASSPLGRRNEQFF; CDR3 DNA: TGCGCCAGCAGCCCCCTGGGCAGACGGAATGAGCAGTTCTTC
clone size: .; V gene: TRBV5-4; J gene: TRBJ2-1; CDR3 length: 15; D gene: TRBD1; CDR3 protein: CASSYGRDSYNEQFF; CDR3 DNA: TGTGCCAGCAGCTACGGCCGGGACAGTTACAATGAGCAGTTCTTC
clone size: .; V gene: TRBV28; J gene: TRBJ1-1; CDR3 length: 11; D gene: .; CDR3 protein: CASSFLQEAFF; CDR3 DNA: TGTGCCAGCAGTTTTCTCCAAGAAGCTTTCTTT
clone size: .; V gene: TRBV19; J gene: TRBJ2-3; CDR3 length: 13; D gene: .; CDR3 protein: CASSQQGTDTQYF; CDR3 DNA: TGTGCCAGTAGTCAACAGGGAACAGATACGCAGTATTTT
clone size: .; V gene: TRBV27; J gene: TRBJ1-4; CDR3 length: 15; D gene: .; CDR3 protein: CASRDVQATNEKLFF; CDR3 DNA: TGTGCCAGCAGGGACGTCCAGGCAACTAATGAAAAACTGTTTTTT
clone size: .; V gene: TRBV18; J gene: TRBJ2-7; CDR3 length: 13; D gene: TRBD1; CDR3 protein: CASSPGTADEQYF; CDR3 DNA: TGTGCCAGCTCACCAGGGACAGCAGACGAGCAGTACTTC
clone size: .; V gene: TRBV5-4; J gene: TRBJ1-5; CDR3 length: 16; D gene: .; CDR3 protein: CASSLQTGGRNQPQHF; CDR3 DNA: TGTGCCAGCAGCTTGCAGACAGGTGGGCGCAATCAGCCCCAGCATTTT
clone size: .; V gene: TRBV6-5; J gene: TRBJ2-7; CDR3 length: 14; D gene: TRBD1; CDR3 protein: CASRKTGFSYEQYF; CDR3 DNA: TGTGCCAGCAGAAAGACAGGGTTCTCCTACGAGCAGTACTTC
clone size: .; V gene: TRBV7-9; J gene: TRBJ2-7; CDR3 length: 15; D gene: TRBD2; CDR3 protein: CASSFGSGQTYEQYF; CDR3 DNA: TGTGCCAGCAGCTTCGGTAGCGGGCAAACCTACGAGCAGTACTTC
clone size: .; V gene: TRBV5-4; J gene: TRBJ1-2; CDR3 length: 12; D gene: .; CDR3 protein: CASSSWTSGYTF; CDR3 DNA: TGTGCCAGCAGTTCATGGACGTCCGGCTACACCTTC
clone size: .; V gene: TRBV5-6; J gene: TRBJ1-4; CDR3 length: 15; D gene: .; CDR3 protein: CASSDSATDKVKLFF; CDR3 DNA: TGTGCCAGCAGCGATTCCGCCACGGACAAAGTAAAACTGTTTTTT
clone size: .; V gene: TRBV29-1; J gene: TRBJ2-1; CDR3 length: 11; D gene: .; CDR3 protein: CSVAGWGEQFF; CDR3 DNA: TGCAGCGTCGCGGGCTGGGGTGAGCAGTTCTTC
clone size: .; V gene: TRBV2; J gene: TRBJ1-1; CDR3 length: 14; D gene: TRBD1; CDR3 protein: CASSEQGARTEAFF; CDR3 DNA: TGTGCCAGCAGTGAGCAGGGGGCGCGAACTGAAGCTTTCTTT
clone size: .; V gene: TRBV5-1; J gene: TRBJ2-1; CDR3 length: 18; D gene: TRBD2; CDR3 protein: CASSLLAGGQSSYNEQFF; CDR3 DNA: TGCGCCAGCAGCTTACTAGCGGGAGGGCAAAGCTCCTACAATGAGCAGTTCTTC
clone size: .; V gene: TRBV9; J gene: TRBJ2-1; CDR3 length: 15; D gene: TRBD1; CDR3 protein: CASSFHARGGDEQFF; CDR3 DNA: TGTGCCAGCAGCTTCCACGCGCGAGGGGGCGATGAGCAGTTCTTC
clone size: .; V gene: TRBV10-3; J gene: TRBJ1-5; CDR3 length: 15; D gene: .; CDR3 protein: CAISDPTRGAQPQHF; CDR3 DNA: TGTGCCATCAGTGACCCAACGAGGGGGGCTCAGCCCCAGCATTTT
clone size: .; V gene: TRBV19; J gene: TRBJ2-3; CDR3 length: 17; D gene: .; CDR3 protein: CASTAVRGSGVTDTQYF; CDR3 DNA: TGTGCCAGTACCGCGGTTAGAGGCAGCGGAGTTACAGATACGCAGTATTTT
clone size: .; V gene: TRBV6-1; J gene: TRBJ1-3; CDR3 length: 14; D gene: .; CDR3 protein: CASSVESTGNTIYF; CDR3 DNA: TGTGCCAGCAGTGTAGAGAGCACTGGAAACACCATATATTTT
clone size: .; V gene: TRBV28; J gene: TRBJ2-7; CDR3 length: 14; D gene: .; CDR3 protein: CASKGTPPHYEQYF; CDR3 DNA: TGTGCCAGCAAAGGGACACCTCCGCACTACGAGCAGTACTTC
clone size: once; V gene: TRBV5-1; J gene: TRBJ2-1; CDR3 length: 16; D gene: TRBD2; CDR3 protein: CASSGTSGRPYNEQFF; CDR3 DNA: TGCGCCAGCAGCGGGACTAGCGGGAGGCCCTACAATGAGCAGTTCTTC
clone size: .; V gene: TRBV10-3; J gene: TRBJ1-1; CDR3 length: 15; D gene: .; CDR3 protein: CAISGFDTGTSEAFF; CDR3 DNA: TGTGCCATCAGTGGATTTGACACGGGGACCTCTGAAGCTTTCTTT
clone size: .; V gene: TRBV11-2; J gene: TRBJ2-1; CDR3 length: 18; D gene: TRBD2; CDR3 protein: CASSRVAWREISYNEQFF; CDR3 DNA: TGTGCCAGCAGCCGGGTTGCCTGGCGGGAGATCTCCTACAATGAGCAGTTCTTC
clone size: .; V gene: TRBV5-1; J gene: TRBJ2-7; CDR3 length: 17; D gene: TRBD2; CDR3 protein: CASSPGGSGRALGEQYF; CDR3 DNA: TGCGCCAGCAGCCCGGGGGGTAGCGGGAGGGCCCTTGGCGAGCAGTACTTC
clone size: once; V gene: TRBV27; J gene: TRBJ1-2; CDR3 length: 14; D gene: .; CDR3 protein: CASSLSSANYGYTF; CDR3 DNA: TGTGCCAGCAGTTTAAGTTCGGCTAACTATGGCTACACCTTC
clone size: .; V gene: TRBV5-1; J gene: TRBJ2-7; CDR3 length: 17; D gene: TRBD2; CDR3 protein: CASSLRGTSGSPFEQYF; CDR3 DNA: TGCGCCAGCAGCTTGAGGGGGACTAGCGGGAGCCCCTTCGAGCAGTACTTC
clone size: .; V gene: TRBV6-1; J gene: TRBJ1-5; CDR3 length: 17; D gene: .; CDR3 protein: CASSEARVLGRNQPQHF; CDR3 DNA: TGTGCCAGCAGTGAAGCGCGTGTGTTAGGGCGAAATCAGCCCCAGCATTTT